A selection of T cell receptor beta chains follows, all from one sample in a study of blood T cell repertoires in COVID-19. Using immunoSEQ multiplex PCR, the repertoire was profiled, and TCRdb retains in-frame clones only, with some absent. The sample gives about 270,000 clones, 75% to 90% of which show up once; 8% to 9.5% is in the top ten. The sequencing sample was made of peripheral blood. The origin of the receptors is a human donor in a cohort sampled during active COVID-19. CDR3s leave out the opening cysteine and the closing phenylalanine or tryptophan.

9	TRBV3-1/TRBV3-2	TRBJ2-1	ASSHSVEQF
13	TRBV6-5	TRBJ2-7	ASSAAGSGRVEQY
10	TRBV21-1	TRBJ1-2	ASSNPTSGYT
11	TRBV10-1	TRBJ2-2	ASTPQGTGELF
15	TRBV9	TRBJ1-3	ASSVEPTSRSGNTIY
10	TRBV5-4	TRBJ2-3	ASSPVSGTLV
15	TRBV27	TRBJ1-6	ASSAQARLRGNSPLH
13	TRBV29-1	TRBJ2-7	SVEGGGELNYEQY
12	TRBV7-2	TRBJ1-2	ASSKKGASYGYT
12	TRBV24-1	TRBJ2-3	ATALAGLEDTQY
12	TRBV27	TRBJ1-1	ASSSTGLNTEAF
13	TRBV6-2/TRBV6-3	TRBJ2-3	ASSYGGLGTDTQY
13	TRBV5-1	TRBJ1-4	ASTPGQGYNEKLF
14	TRBV24-1	TRBJ1-5	ATSETGTGNNQPQH
15	TRBV19	TRBJ1-1	ASSIGVRAHRAPEAF
11	TRBV7-6	TRBJ2-3	ASSLSQANTQY
14	TRBV5-1	TRBJ2-2	ASSLSLAGGLGELF
11	TRBV19	TRBJ1-1	ASSIYGSTEAF
15	TRBV4-3	TRBJ2-3	ASSQRPLGPGTDTQY
15	TRBV24-1	TRBJ2-4	ATSEHPGQGSKNIQY
13	TRBV5-6	TRBJ2-7	ASSFATGGLVEQY
11	TRBV7-9	TRBJ1-2	ASSSGQGQGYT
13	TRBV7-2	TRBJ2-3	ASSLVAGGADTQY
13	TRBV19	TRBJ2-7	ASSIEQRSSYEQY
16	TRBV18	TRBJ1-1	ASSPPGLPGIMGTEAF
12	TRBV25-1	TRBJ1-2	ASIKTGLGYGYT
16	TRBV5-6	TRBJ2-3	ASSFFRRLAGATDTQY
14	TRBV4-2	TRBJ2-1	ASSQEGGGSYNEQF
14	TRBV3-1/TRBV3-2	TRBJ2-7	ASSQDVEDYSYEQY
13	TRBV6-6	TRBJ2-7	ASSYSSSGTYEQY
12	TRBV9	TRBJ2-3	ASSVAQYTDTQY
14	TRBV10-3	TRBJ2-2	AISDLAGGRGGELF
13	TRBV6-2/TRBV6-3	TRBJ1-6	ASSKDRGWNSPLH
14	TRBV2	TRBJ2-3	ASTRGEGWRGDTQY
11	TRBV15	TRBJ1-3	ATSTDRGNTIY
15	TRBV19	TRBJ2-6	ASSRQGIGSGANVLT
12	TRBV6-2/TRBV6-3	TRBJ1-5	ASSSRTGIQPQH
16	TRBV7-2	TRBJ2-7	ASSFGTSGRRRSYEQY
13	TRBV6-2/TRBV6-3	TRBJ2-7	ASSTRLAGGYEQY